This T cell receptor beta chain was obtained from a study of shared clonotypes between healthy human individuals. In the study overall: Donor composition was a couple of women and a few men, aged 18 to 49.

Study conclusions and caveats: In general, naive subsets displayed greater estimated richness than memory subsets did. Shared clonotypes across all four donors exceeded non-shared ones in generation probability.

Replicate sorted-subset PCRs were loaded with 150 to 250 ng DNA, about 31,000 T cell genomes. Repertoires were generated with immunoSEQ multiplex PCR, while TCRdb's copy carries only in-frame clones and drops some. Of approximately 110,000 clones listed, 67% are singletons. Remarks on this clone: Its antigen is not identified.

This CDR3 spans 12 amino acids. Germline assignment: CDR1 LNHDA and CDR2 SQIVND (reference sequence). Trimming removed 10 bases at V and 3 bases at J, with 12 bases between. This TCR was recovered from a woman aged 25 to 39 in good health. Sequencing was carried out using memory CD8+ T cells sorted from blood. Noted subset: CD45RO+ cells pooled with CCR7-negative TemRA cells. The chain employs TRBV19 and TRBJ1-2, with D perhaps matching TRBD1 (6 bases). CDR3 DNA: TGTGCCACCTTGGGGGGGCACTATGGCTACACCTTC. This encodes CATLGGHYGYTF. Full variable domain (outside the CDR3, taken from reference TRBV19 and TRBJ1-2): DGGITQSPKYLFRKEGQNVTLSCEQNLNHDAMYWYRQDPGQGLRLIYYSQIVNDFQKGDIAEGYSVSREKKESFPLTVTSAQKNPTAFYLCATLGGHYGYTFGSGTRLTVV.